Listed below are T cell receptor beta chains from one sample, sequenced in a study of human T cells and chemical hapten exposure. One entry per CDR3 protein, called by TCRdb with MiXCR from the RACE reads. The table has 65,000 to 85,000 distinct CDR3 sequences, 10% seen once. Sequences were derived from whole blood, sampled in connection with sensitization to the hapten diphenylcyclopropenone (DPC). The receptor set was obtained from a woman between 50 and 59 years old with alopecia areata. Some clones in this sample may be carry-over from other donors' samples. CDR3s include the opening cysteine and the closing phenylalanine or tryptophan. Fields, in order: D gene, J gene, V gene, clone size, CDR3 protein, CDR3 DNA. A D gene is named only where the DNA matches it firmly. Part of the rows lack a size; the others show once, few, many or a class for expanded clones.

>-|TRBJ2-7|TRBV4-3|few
CASSQDIPGSSYEQYF
TGCGCCAGCAGCCAAGATATCCCCGGGTCTTCCTACGAGCAGTACTTC
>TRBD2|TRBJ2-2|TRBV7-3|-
CASSSPTSAPNTGELFF
TGTGCCAGCAGCTCCCCTACTAGCGCCCCGAACACCGGGGAGCTGTTTTTT
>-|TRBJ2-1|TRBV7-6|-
CASSPRPLSSYNEQFF
TGTGCCAGCAGCCCCCGGCCCTTGAGCTCCTACAATGAGCAGTTCTTC
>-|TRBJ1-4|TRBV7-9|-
CASSSEGRGEKLFF
TGTGCCAGCAGCTCGGAGGGGAGAGGTGAAAAACTGTTTTTT
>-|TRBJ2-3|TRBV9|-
CASSVGFTDTQYF
TGTGCCAGCAGCGTAGGCTTCACAGATACGCAGTATTTT
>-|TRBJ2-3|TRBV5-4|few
CASSLGGEGSTDTQYF
TGTGCCAGCAGCTTGGGAGGCGAAGGGAGCACAGATACGCAGTATTTT
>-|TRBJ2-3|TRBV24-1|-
CATSEALADTQYF
TGTGCCACCAGTGAAGCACTCGCAGATACGCAGTATTTT
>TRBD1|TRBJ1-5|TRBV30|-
CAWRQGFSNQPQHF
TGTGCCTGGAGACAGGGGTTTAGCAATCAGCCCCAGCATTTT
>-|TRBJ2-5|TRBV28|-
CASTISGETQYF
TGTGCCAGCACCATTTCTGGGGAGACCCAGTACTTC
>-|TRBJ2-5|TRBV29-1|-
CSGGSIGGETQYF
TGCAGCGGCGGATCGATCGGGGGAGAGACCCAGTACTTC
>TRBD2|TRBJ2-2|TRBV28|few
CASSPPTSGTGELFF
TGTGCCAGCAGTCCGCCCACTAGCGGCACCGGGGAGCTGTTTTTT
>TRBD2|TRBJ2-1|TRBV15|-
CATSRAPSGRGNEQFF
TGTGCCACCAGCAGAGCCCCTAGCGGGAGAGGGAATGAGCAGTTCTTC
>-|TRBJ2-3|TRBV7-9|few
CASSPERGSGRTDTQYF
TGTGCCAGCAGCCCGGAGAGGGGTAGCGGACGAACAGATACGCAGTATTTT
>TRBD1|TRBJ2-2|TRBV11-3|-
CASSWETGTNTGELFF
TGTGCCAGCAGCTGGGAGACAGGGACGAACACCGGGGAGCTGTTTTTT
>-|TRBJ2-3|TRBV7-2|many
CASSSLAIASTDTQYF
TGTGCCAGCAGCTCCCTAGCGATAGCGAGCACAGATACGCAGTATTTT
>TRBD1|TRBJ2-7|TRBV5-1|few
CASSLAGQATGEQYF
TGCGCCAGCAGCTTGGCAGGACAGGCTACCGGGGAGCAGTACTTC
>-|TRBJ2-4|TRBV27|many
CASSLFGAKNIQYF
TGTGCCAGCAGTTTGTTCGGGGCCAAAAACATTCAGTACTTC
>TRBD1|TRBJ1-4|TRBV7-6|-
CASSLGTGGRFEKLFF
TGTGCCAGTTCTCTGGGGACAGGGGGGAGATTTGAAAAACTGTTTTTT
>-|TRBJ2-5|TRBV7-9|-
CASSPRQSIQETQYF
TGTGCCAGCAGCCCACGACAGAGTATCCAAGAGACCCAGTACTTC
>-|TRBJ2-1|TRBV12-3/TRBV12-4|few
CASSNKNEQFF
TGTGCCAGCAGCAACAAAAATGAGCAGTTCTTC
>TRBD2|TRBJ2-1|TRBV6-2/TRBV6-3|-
CASSYSMRSSGRDSYNEQFF
TGTGCCAGCAGTTACTCGATGAGGTCTAGCGGGAGAGACTCCTACAATGAGCAGTTCTTC
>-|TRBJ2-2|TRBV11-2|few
CASSLKTQGAVFTGELFF
TGTGCCAGCAGCTTAAAGACCCAGGGAGCCGTGTTCACCGGGGAGCTGTTTTTT
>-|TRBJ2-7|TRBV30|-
CAWSVGMEQYF
TGTGCCTGGAGTGTAGGGATGGAGCAGTACTTC
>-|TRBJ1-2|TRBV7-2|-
CASSPQIYGYTF
TGTGCCAGCAGCCCCCAGATATACGGCTACACCTTC
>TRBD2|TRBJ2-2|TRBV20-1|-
CSARESSGRQELFF
TGCAGTGCTAGAGAATCTAGCGGGAGGCAGGAGCTGTTTTTT
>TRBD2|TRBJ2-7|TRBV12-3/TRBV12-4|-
CASSELAGAGEQYF
TGTGCCAGCAGCGAGTTAGCGGGAGCGGGGGAGCAGTACTTC
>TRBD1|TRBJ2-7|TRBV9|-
CASNPGTGYGEQYF
TGTGCCAGCAACCCAGGGACAGGATATGGCGAGCAGTACTTC
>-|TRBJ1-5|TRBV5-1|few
CASSPGREGGLSNQPQHF
TGCGCCAGCAGCCCCGGCAGGGAAGGGGGTTTGAGCAATCAGCCCCAGCATTTT